The 29 T cell receptor beta chains listed next were all sequenced from one sample in a study of OX40 agonist ivuxolimab in advanced cancers. Clones were read by immunoSEQ multiplex PCR, and TCRdb kept only the in-frame ones, dropping some. The repertoire includes about 52,000 clones, about 88% of them detected once, and around 15% sits in the top ten. The sample consisted of CD4+ or CD8+ T cells sorted from blood, taken in a trial of the OX40 agonist ivuxolimab. The receptors here all came from an adult with an advanced solid tumor such as melanoma, head and neck, liver or kidney cancer.

The chain links TRBV10-3 to TRBJ1-1; TRBD1 agrees at 7 bases. The germline V gene has CDR1 ENHRY and CDR2 SYGVKD. V gave up 6 bases and J gave up 6 bases; unmatched junction bases: 7. The CDR3 runs 13 residues. The CDR3 DNA sequence: TGTGCCATCAGCAGTCCCGGGACAGCTGAAGCTTTCTTT. The encoded protein is CAISSPGTAEAFF.

This sequence joins TRBV7-6 and TRBJ2-1; TRBD2 matches 9 bases. Trimming took 2 bases from V and 4 from J; bases not matched to a gene: 6. This CDR3 has 16 amino acids. Germline V gene sequence: CDR1 SGHVS, CDR2 FNYEAQ. CDR3 DNA: TGTGCCAGCAGCTTAAGTAGCGGGGGCCTATACAATGAGCAGTTCTTC. This codes for CASSLSSGGLYNEQFF.

The chain employs TRBV12-5 and TRBJ2-1; the D is unclear. The CDR3 sequence is 12 residues long. The V end lost 0 bases, the J end lost 10 bases, and 7 bases lay between the germline ends. Germline lookup yields CDR1 LGHNT and CDR2 FRNRAP. DNA for the CDR3: TGTGCTAGTGGTTTGGTCCCGGGCGAGCAGTTCTTC. Translated, it gives CASGLVPGEQFF.

Written as DNA, the CDR3 is TGTGCCAGCAGCTTAACCCGACAGGGCCGAGGTGGCTACACCTTC. Protein product: CASSLTRQGRGGYTF. This chain connects TRBV7-4 to TRBJ1-2; 7 nucleotides align to TRBD1. J gave up 7 bases and V 2 bases, and 10 bases lay outside the gene matches. Germline lookup yields CDR1 SGHVT and CDR2 SQSDAQ. This CDR3 region has 15 residues.

The CDR3 nucleotides are TGTGCCAGCAGCTTAGCGTTACAGGATTACGAGCAGTACTTC. The encoded protein is CASSLALQDYEQYF. The V call is TRBV7-9, the J call TRBJ2-7; D possibly corresponds to TRBD1 (5 bases). The V end was cut by 0 bases, the J end by 4 bases, with 10 bases between. The CDR3 spans 14 residues. Germline-derived CDR1 and CDR2 are SEHNR and FQNEAQ (reference sequence). The full variable domain, its missing parts supplied by reference TRBV7-9 and TRBJ2-7, is DTGVSQNPRHKITKRGQNVTFRCDPISEHNRLYWYRQTLGQGPEFLTYFQNEAQLEKSRLLSDRFSAERPKGSFSTLEIQRTEQGDSAMYLCASSLALQDYEQYFGPGTRLTVT.

This chain uses TRBV2 with TRBJ1-4; 9 nucleotides match TRBD1. The CDR3 has 15 amino acids. V shed 6 bases, J shed 7 bases, and the junction held 9 bases outside the gene matches. Germline CDR1 reads SNHLY; CDR2 reads FYNNEI. In nucleotides, the CDR3 is TGTGCCAGCAGCCTCCCGGGACAGGGAGGTGAAAAACTGTTTTTT. Translated, it gives CASSLPGQGGEKLFF.

V usage is TRBV7-3 and J usage is TRBJ2-3; possibly TRBD1 for D (5 bases). The CDR3 is made up of 16 amino acids. The ends were cut back, 5 bases at V and 3 bases at J, with 18 bases in the middle. The germline V gene encodes CDR1 SGHTA and CDR2 FQGTGA. In DNA, the CDR3 is TGTGCCAGCAGCCAACGCCCGACAGTTGGTACAGATACGCAGTATTTT. It yields the protein CASSQRPTVGTDTQYF.

The chain links TRBV7-2 to TRBJ2-7; perhaps D is TRBD1 or TRBD2 (7 bases each). Trimming cost V 5 bases and J 2 bases, with 16 bases left between them. CDR1 SGHTA and CDR2 FQGNSA come from the germline V gene. The CDR3 runs 15 residues. CDR3 DNA: TGTGCCAGCAGCCCAGGGGGGGGGCCTACCTACGAGCAGTACTTC. The encoded protein is CASSPGGGPTYEQYF.

This clone was found once. The chain joins TRBV9 to TRBJ2-7; D possibly corresponds to TRBD2 (7 bases). Per germline, CDR1 SGDLS and CDR2 YYNGEE. Trimming shortened V by 3 bases and J by 5 bases, and 18 bases separated the two germline ends. CDR3 length: 15 residues. For the CDR3, the DNA is TGTGCCAGCAGCGAGGGGGGAGGGAGTGGCCACGAGCAGTACTTC. Protein: CASSEGGGSGHEQYF.

The chain uses TRBV12-5 and TRBJ1-5; no definite D call. The V gene's germline CDR1 is LGHNT and CDR2 FRNRAP. The CDR3 spans 13 residues. V shed 5 bases and J shed 4 bases, with 9 bases lying between them. CDR3 region: CASGPDVNQPQHF. As DNA, the CDR3 is TGTGCTAGTGGTCCGGACGTTAATCAGCCCCAGCATTTT.

The gene calls are TRBV11-2 and TRBJ2-5; 7 bases match TRBD1. Germline CDR1 SGHAT, CDR2 FQNNGV. The CDR3 is 14 residues long. The V and J ends lost 1 base and 5 bases, in that order; junction bases with no gene match: 4. The CDR3 sequence is CASSLVGGLETQYF. The CDR3 region has the DNA TGTGCCAGCAGCTTAGTAGGGGGCTTGGAGACCCAGTACTTC.

This clone is a singleton in its sample. This chain uses TRBV5-1 with TRBJ1-1, with TRBD1 matching 8 bases. This CDR3 spans 15 amino acids. Trimming removed 4 bases from V and 3 bases from J; junction bases left unmatched: 8. Germline lookup yields CDR1 SGHRS and CDR2 YFSETQ. The CDR3 here is CASSRTGFGDTEAFF. The CDR3 DNA sequence: TGCGCCAGCAGCCGGACAGGGTTCGGCGACACTGAAGCTTTCTTT.

The chain links TRBV7-9 to TRBJ2-7; maybe TRBD1 (5 bases). The CDR3 has 12 residues. Germline-derived CDR1 and CDR2 are SEHNR and FQNEAQ (reference sequence). Trimming pared 5 bases from V and 4 bases from J, leaving 9 bases between. The CDR3 reads CASSIDSYEQYF. CDR3 DNA sequence: TGTGCCAGCAGCATCGACAGTTACGAGCAGTACTTC.

This clone has just a few counts. The chain joins TRBV7-9 to TRBJ1-4; D may be TRBD1 (5 bases). The length of the CDR3 is 15 residues. Germline V gene lookup returns CDR1 SEHNR and CDR2 FQNEAQ (reference sequence). V was trimmed by 1 base and J by 3 bases, leaving 9 bases between them. This CDR3 is CASSLESGSNEKLFF. The CDR3 DNA reads TGTGCCAGCAGCTTAGAATCAGGGTCTAATGAAAAACTGTTTTTT.

A note on this clone: Mismatch with germline at one junction end may stem from a read error. CDR3: CASSFTLGETQYF. The CDR3 DNA is TGTGCTAGCAGCTTTACCTTGGGGGAGACCCAGTACTTC. The chain couples TRBV7-7 to TRBJ2-5; D is unresolved. The CDR3 is 13 residues long. In germline, CDR1 is SSHAT, CDR2 FNYEAQ (reference sequence). The variable domain in full, with the rest retrieved from reference TRBV7-7 and TRBJ2-5, is GAGVSQSPRYKVTKRGQDVTLRCDPISSHATLYWYQQALGQGPEFLTYFNYEAQPDKSGLPSDRFSAERPEGSISTLTIQRTEQRDSAMYRCASSFTLGETQYFGPGTRLLVL.

The rearrangement links TRBV27 to TRBJ2-7, with unresolved D. Germline V gene sequence: CDR1 MNHEY, CDR2 SMNVEV (reference sequence). The V and J ends lost 1 base and 0 bases respectively, with 7 bases between them. The CDR3 consists of 14 residues. The CDR3 bases are TGTGCCAGCAGTTTATTGGCCAGCTCCTACGAGCAGTACTTC. This translates into CASSLLASSYEQYF.

V and J are TRBV5-8 and TRBJ2-5, with D hard to call. The V gene lost 6 bases and the J gene lost 0 bases, with 9 bases spanning the gap. The CDR3 extends over 13 amino acids. Germline assignment: CDR1 SGHTS and CDR2 YDEGEE. CDR3 nucleotides: TGTGCCAGCAAAATAGAAAACCAAGAGACCCAGTACTTC. Amino acid sequence: CASKIENQETQYF.

V and J are TRBV7-9 and TRBJ1-2, with TRBD1 identical over 8 bases. CDR3 length: 15 amino acids. Trimming at V came to 5 bases and at J to 7 bases, leaving 12 bases not matched to a gene. Germline V lookup: CDR1 SEHNR, CDR2 FQNEAQ (reference sequence). The CDR3 region has the DNA TGTGCCAGCAGCCTAAGAAAGACAGGGGAAGGTGGCTACACCTTC. Amino acids: CASSLRKTGEGGYTF. The whole variable domain, remainder taken from reference TRBV7-9 and TRBJ1-2, is DTGVSQNPRHKITKRGQNVTFRCDPISEHNRLYWYRQTLGQGPEFLTYFQNEAQLEKSRLLSDRFSAERPKGSFSTLEIQRTEQGDSAMYLCASSLRKTGEGGYTFGSGTRLTVV.

J is TRBJ1-5 and V is TRBV4-1, with no clear D. V gave up 0 bases and J gave up 0 bases, with 6 bases separating them. The CDR3 extends over 15 amino acids. Germline CDR1 MGHRA, CDR2 YSYEKL. The CDR3 DNA reads as TGCGCCAGCAGCCAAGAGGAGACTAGCAATCAGCCCCAGCATTTT. It is translated as CASSQEETSNQPQHF.

This chain connects TRBV5-4 to TRBJ1-1; TRBD1 agrees at 7 bases. Per germline, CDR1 SGHNT and CDR2 YYREEE (reference sequence). The CDR3 sequence is 15 residues long. V was clipped by 6 bases and J by 0 bases; unmatched bases: 8. CDR3 protein: CASTLQGYMNTEAFF. CDR3 DNA: TGTGCCAGCACCCTACAGGGGTATATGAACACTGAAGCTTTCTTT.

The chain has TRBV7-9 and TRBJ2-6; D might be TRBD2 (5 bases). The CDR3 has 12 amino acids. CDR1 is SEHNR, CDR2 FQNEAQ, per germline (reference sequence). V was shortened by 10 bases and J by 4 bases, with 8 bases between the two germline ends. Written as DNA, the CDR3 is TGTGCCACGAGGGCAGGGGCCAACGTCCTGACTTTC. It yields the protein CATRAGANVLTF.

The chain recombines TRBV21-1 with TRBJ2-7; TRBD2, the table's D call, was not compared with the DNA. TRBV21-1 constitutes a pseudogene. This CDR3 contains 16 residues. CDR3 sequence (DNA): TGTGCCAGCACCTTCCAACGACGGGGATGGAGGTACGAGCAGTACTTC. Translated: CASTFQRRGWRYEQYF.

CDR3 nucleotide sequence: TGTGCCAGCAGTTACGGCCAGGGGTACACTGAAGCTTTCTTT. It encodes CASSYGQGYTEAFF. The chain is built from TRBV6-6 and TRBJ1-1; a possible D gene is TRBD1 (6 bases). Germline CDR1 MNHNY, CDR2 SVGAGI (reference sequence). This CDR3 is built from 14 residues. V dropped 2 bases and J dropped 3 bases, with 10 bases sitting between them.

The rearrangement joins TRBV14 to TRBJ1-2; TRBD1 agrees at 7 bases. The V and J ends lost 1 base and 7 bases, in that order; junction bases with no gene match: 6. This CDR3 contains 14 residues. Germline V gives CDR1 SGHDN, CDR2 FVKESK. The CDR3 sequence: CASSQVPAGGGYTF. DNA for the CDR3: TGTGCCAGCAGCCAAGTACCGGCAGGGGGTGGCTACACCTTC.

The V and J genes are TRBV27 and TRBJ1-1; D perhaps matches TRBD1 (5 bases). Per the germline V gene, CDR1 is MNHEY and CDR2 is SMNVEV (reference sequence). V dropped 4 bases and J dropped 5 bases, with 14 bases sitting between them. The CDR3 has 14 residues. CDR3 amino acids: CASSSRWGITEAFF. DNA for the CDR3: TGTGCCAGCAGTTCCCGATGGGGGATTACTGAAGCTTTCTTT.

The chain uses TRBV5-4 and TRBJ2-3; D remains ambiguous. V was trimmed by 3 bases and J by 2 bases, leaving 7 bases between them. The CDR3 spans 13 residues. The germline gives CDR1 SGHNT, CDR2 YYREEE (reference sequence). For the CDR3, the DNA is TGTGCCAGCAGCTCCCACATCACAGATACGCAGTATTTT. Its translation: CASSSHITDTQYF.

The chain links TRBV27 to TRBJ2-3; a weak D match, TRBD1 (6 bases). V was cut by 5 bases and J by 4 bases, with 13 bases left in between. The CDR3 has 14 residues. CDR1 is MNHEY and CDR2 is SMNVEV in the germline V gene (reference sequence). This CDR3 is CASSLLGAADTQYF. CDR3 bases: TGTGCCAGCAGTCTACTGGGGGCGGCAGATACGCAGTATTTT.

This clone occurred once. The chain carries TRBV5-1 and TRBJ1-1; D not resolved. Trimming pared 6 bases from V and 6 bases from J, leaving 9 bases between. The CDR3 spans 11 residues. Germline loops: CDR1 SGHRS, CDR2 YFSETQ. The DNA of the CDR3 is TGCGCCAGCATTGAGGGTCCTGAAGCTTTCTTT. It specifies CASIEGPEAFF. The variable domain in full, completed from reference TRBV5-1 and TRBJ1-1, reads KAGVTQTPRYLIKTRGQQVTLSCSPISGHRSVSWYQQTPGQGLQFLFEYFSETQRNKGNFPGRFSGRQFSNSRSEMNVSTLELGDSALYLCASIEGPEAFFGQGTRLTVV.

This clone occurred a few times. The chain couples TRBV2 to TRBJ2-1, with 7 bases identical to TRBD1. Losses at the gene ends were 7 bases for V and 4 bases for J; bases not matched to a gene: 10. The germline gives CDR1 SNHLY, CDR2 FYNNEI. The CDR3 has 15 amino acids. CDR3 coding DNA: TGTGCCAGCATCACCTCCGGGACAGTATACAATGAGCAGTTCTTC. As protein: CASITSGTVYNEQFF.